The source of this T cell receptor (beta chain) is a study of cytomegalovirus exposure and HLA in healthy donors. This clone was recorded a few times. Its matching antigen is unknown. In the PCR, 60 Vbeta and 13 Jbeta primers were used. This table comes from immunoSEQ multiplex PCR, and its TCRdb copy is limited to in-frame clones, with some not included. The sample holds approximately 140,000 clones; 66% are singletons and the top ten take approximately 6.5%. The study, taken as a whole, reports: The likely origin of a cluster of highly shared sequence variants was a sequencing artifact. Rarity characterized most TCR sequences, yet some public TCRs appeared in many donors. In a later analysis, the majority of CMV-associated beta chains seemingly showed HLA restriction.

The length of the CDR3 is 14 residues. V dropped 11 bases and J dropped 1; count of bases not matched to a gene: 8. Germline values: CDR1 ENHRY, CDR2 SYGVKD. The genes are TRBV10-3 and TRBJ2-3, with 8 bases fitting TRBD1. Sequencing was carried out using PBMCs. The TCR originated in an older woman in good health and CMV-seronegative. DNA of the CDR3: TGTGCCGGAAAACAGGGGGGAGGCACAGATACGCAGTATTTT. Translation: CAGKQGGGTDTQYF.